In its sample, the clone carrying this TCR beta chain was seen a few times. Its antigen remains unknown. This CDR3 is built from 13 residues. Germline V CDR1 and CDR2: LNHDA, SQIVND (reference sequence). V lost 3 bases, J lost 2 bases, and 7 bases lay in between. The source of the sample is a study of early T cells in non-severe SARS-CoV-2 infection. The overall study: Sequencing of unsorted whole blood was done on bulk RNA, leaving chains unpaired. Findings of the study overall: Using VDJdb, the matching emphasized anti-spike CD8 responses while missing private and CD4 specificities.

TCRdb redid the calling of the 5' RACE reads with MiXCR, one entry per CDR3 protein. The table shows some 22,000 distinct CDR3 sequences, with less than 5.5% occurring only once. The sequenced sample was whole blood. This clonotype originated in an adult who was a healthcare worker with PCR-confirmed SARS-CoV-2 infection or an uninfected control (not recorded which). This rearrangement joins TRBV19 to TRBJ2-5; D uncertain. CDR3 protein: CASSMNFQETQYF. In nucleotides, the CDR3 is TGTGCCAGTAGTATGAACTTTCAAGAGACCCAGTACTTC.